Shown below are 26 T cell receptor beta chains from a single sample sequenced in a study of OX40 agonist ivuxolimab in advanced cancers. Method: immunoSEQ multiplex PCR; TCRdb's copy keeps in-frame clones and lacks some. Among approximately 70,000 clones listed, 85% were seen once. The specimen was CD4+ or CD8+ T cells sorted from blood, collected in a trial of the OX40 agonist ivuxolimab. These receptor sequences come from an adult with an advanced solid tumor such as melanoma, head and neck, liver or kidney cancer.

The chain couples TRBV19 to TRBJ2-1; D not certain. The germline V gene encodes CDR1 LNHDA and CDR2 SQIVND (reference sequence). Trimming removed 1 base at V and 0 bases at J, with 19 bases between. The CDR3 runs to 19 residues. CDR3 sequence: CASSIVYRWGSSSYNEQFF. In DNA form, the CDR3 reads TGTGCCAGTAGTATAGTATATAGGTGGGGATCGAGCTCCTACAATGAGCAGTTCTTC.

CDR3: CASSLESPGRGAFF. The CDR3 bases are TGCGCCAGCAGCTTGGAATCGCCAGGAAGGGGAGCTTTCTTT. The chain recombines TRBV5-1 with TRBJ1-1, with a weak D call TRBD1 (5 bases). Looked up from germline, CDR1 is SGHRS and CDR2 is YFSETQ. Trimming took 0 bases from V and 10 from J, leaving 16 bases between them. The CDR3 runs 14 residues.

The chain has TRBV10-3 and TRBJ1-1; the match to TRBD1 covers 9 bases. CDR1 and CDR2 from the germline V gene are ENHRY and SYGVKD. V gave up 10 bases and J gave up 2 bases; unmatched junction bases: 5. The CDR3 is 13 amino acids. CDR3 in DNA: TGTGCCACACAGGGGGCGATAAACACTGAAGCTTTCTTT. It yields the protein CATQGAINTEAFF.

CDR3 DNA sequence: TGTGCCAGCAGTTACGACCAGAACACTGAAGCTTTCTTT. Amino acids: CASSYDQNTEAFF. The V and J genes are TRBV6-5 and TRBJ1-1; D remains ambiguous. The length of the CDR3 is 13 residues. V lost 2 bases, J lost 1 base, and 5 bases lay in between. Germline CDR1 reads MNHEY; CDR2 reads SVGAGI.

V gene TRBV19 combines with J gene TRBJ1-3; D gene unclear. The CDR3 is 14 amino acids. CDR1 is LNHDA and CDR2 is SQIVND in the germline V gene (reference sequence). Trimming stripped 1 base from V and 4 bases from J, with 8 bases between. DNA for the CDR3: TGTGCCAGTAGTATAGGGGAGGCGGGAAACACCATATATTTT. Its translation: CASSIGEAGNTIYF.

This chain links TRBV6-5 with TRBJ2-2; 7 nucleotides line up with TRBD2. Germline V lookup: CDR1 MNHEY, CDR2 SVGAGI. CDR3 length equals 15 residues. V shed 6 bases, J shed 0 bases, and the junction held 4 bases outside the gene matches. CDR3 nucleotide sequence: TGTGCCAGCAGACAAAGCGGGGCGAACACCGGGGAGCTGTTTTTT. Translated, it gives CASRQSGANTGELFF.

This chain joins TRBV7-9 and TRBJ1-2; a possible D gene is TRBD1 (6 bases). CDR1 and CDR2 from the germline V gene are SEHNR and FQNEAQ (reference sequence). Trimming pared 1 base from V and 4 bases from J, leaving 13 bases between. CDR3 length: 15 residues. CDR3 amino acids: CASSLVRDTFYGYTF. The CDR3 DNA follows: TGTGCCAGCAGCTTAGTCCGGGACACTTTCTATGGCTACACCTTC.

This chain connects TRBV27 to TRBJ2-3, with 11 bases aligning to TRBD2. J lost 2 bases, V lost 4 bases, and 11 bases had no gene match. Germline lookup yields CDR1 MNHEY and CDR2 SMNVEV (reference sequence). This CDR3 contains 18 residues. The CDR3 protein is CASSSPLTSGRHTDTQYF. The CDR3 DNA follows: TGTGCCAGCAGTTCTCCTCTTACTAGCGGGAGACACACAGATACGCAGTATTTT.

The chain employs TRBV9 and TRBJ1-1, with a weak D call TRBD1 (6 bases). The ends were cut back, 5 bases at V and 3 bases at J, with 11 bases in the middle. The length of the CDR3 is 13 residues. Germline V gene lookup returns CDR1 SGDLS and CDR2 YYNGEE. In nucleotides, the CDR3 is TGTGCCAGCAGAGGACAGAGGGACACTGAAGCTTTCTTT. It yields the protein CASRGQRDTEAFF.

This clone was seen a handful of times. The DNA of the CDR3 is TGTGCCAGCTCACCACCGACGTGGGGGGATAATGCGTACGAGCAGTACTTC. As protein: CASSPPTWGDNAYEQYF. The chain has TRBV18 and TRBJ2-7, with D possibly matching TRBD2 (6 bases). The CDR3 is made up of 17 amino acids. Germline-derived CDR1 and CDR2 are KGHSH and LQKENI. Between the trimmed V and J ends, which lost 0 bases and 4 bases, there was a span of 19 bases.

J is TRBJ2-1 and V is TRBV20-1; D is perhaps TRBD2 (5 bases). With 3 bases removed from V and 5 bases from J, the gap between germline ends came to 5 bases. CDR1 is DFQATT, CDR2 SNEGSKA, per germline (reference sequence). This CDR3 spans 11 amino acids. CDR3 nucleotide sequence: TGCAGTGCTAGCGGGAACAATGAGCAGTTCTTC. Amino acid sequence: CSASGNNEQFF.

The chain combines TRBV30 with TRBJ1-3; a possible D gene is TRBD1 (5 bases). The germline gives CDR1 GTSNPN, CDR2 SVGIG (reference sequence). The V end lost 5 bases, the J end lost 0 bases, and 20 bases lay between the germline ends. The CDR3 extends over 17 amino acids. CDR3 protein: CAWGWSGRIFSGNTIYF. CDR3 bases: TGTGCCTGGGGCTGGTCGGGACGAATTTTCTCTGGAAACACCATATATTTT. Using reference TRBV30 and TRBJ1-3 for the parts outside the CDR3, the full variable domain is SQTIHQWPATLVQPVGSPLSLECTVEGTSNPNLYWYRQAAGRGLQLLFYSVGIGQISSEVPQNLSASRPQDRQFILSSKKLLLSDSGFYLCAWGWSGRIFSGNTIYFGEGSWLTVV.

This chain links TRBV11-3 with TRBJ1-1, with D unclear. The V gene's germline CDR1 is SGHNT and CDR2 YENEEA. V lost 4 bases and J 1 base, leaving 10 bases between the germline ends. The CDR3 length is 14 residues. The DNA for the CDR3 is TGTGCCAGCAGCTCGGACGAGAAGAACACTGAAGCTTTCTTT. Protein product: CASSSDEKNTEAFF.

CDR3 amino acids: CASRAQFEAFF. The DNA of the CDR3 is TGTGCCAGCAGGGCCCAGTTTGAAGCTTTCTTT. The rearrangement joins TRBV2 to TRBJ1-1; unclear D gene. Per germline, CDR1 SNHLY and CDR2 FYNNEI. CDR3 length equals 11 residues. V was pared by 6 bases and J by 7 bases, with 9 bases between.

The V and J genes are TRBV11-3 and TRBJ2-5, with 7 positions matching TRBD1. The germline CDR1 and CDR2 sequences are SGHNT and YENEEA. CDR3 length equals 16 residues. V shed 5 bases and J 5 bases; nucleotides not matched to a gene: 14. Written as DNA, the CDR3 is TGTGCCAGCAGCCCCGCCCTGACAGGGTTGAGGGAGACCCAGTACTTC. Residues: CASSPALTGLRETQYF.

A few counts support this clone. The J gene is TRBJ2-7, the V gene TRBV4-2; unclear D gene. This CDR3 spans 16 amino acids. Germline values: CDR1 LGHNA, CDR2 YNFKEQ. V lost 0 bases, J lost 4 bases, and 16 bases lay in between. The CDR3 spells CASSQDTAGQNYEQYF. DNA for the CDR3: TGTGCCAGCAGCCAAGATACGGCAGGTCAAAATTACGAGCAGTACTTC.

The rearrangement joins TRBV6-4 to TRBJ2-2; 10 nucleotides agree with TRBD1. V lost 4 bases, J lost 6 bases, and 8 bases stayed unmatched. Looked up from germline, CDR1 is MRHNA and CDR2 is SNTAGT. There are 16 residues in the CDR3. CDR3 in DNA: TGTGCCAGCAGTGCATCCGGGACAGGGGACTCCGGGGAGCTGTTTTTT. Encoded protein: CASSASGTGDSGELFF.

Points on this clone: A junction boundary mismatches the germline segment, possibly from a read error. This sequence joins TRBV7-2 and TRBJ2-5; D could derive from TRBD1 or TRBD2 (5 bases each). The CDR3 totals 13 residues. The germline gives CDR1 SGHTA, CDR2 FQGNSA. The CDR3 loop is CASSFYMGEIQYF. The CDR3 nucleotides read TGTGCCAGCAGCTTCTACATGGGGGAGATCCAGTACTTC.

The chain has TRBV12-5 and TRBJ2-1; D not certain. Germline V gene data show CDR1 as LGHNT and CDR2 as FRNRAP. Trimming pared 2 bases from V and 4 bases from J, leaving 12 bases between. The CDR3 is 15 residues long. In nucleotides, the CDR3 is TGTGCTAGTGGTTTGCGGCTTCATGTATACAATGAGCAGTTCTTC. Encoded protein: CASGLRLHVYNEQFF.

The chain is built from TRBV5-4 and TRBJ2-1, with D possibly matching TRBD1 (6 bases). From germline, CDR1 is SGHNT and CDR2 YYREEE (reference sequence). The V gene lost 2 bases and the J gene lost 4 bases, with 16 bases spanning the gap. CDR3 length: 16 amino acids. CDR3 amino acids: CASSLSNRVPYNEQFF. DNA for the CDR3: TGTGCCAGCAGCTTATCTAACAGGGTCCCATACAATGAGCAGTTCTTC.

V and J are TRBV9 and TRBJ2-6; D unresolved. Germline CDR1 SGDLS, CDR2 YYNGEE. The germline V and J ends were trimmed by 3 bases and 0 bases, with 7 bases remaining between them. This CDR3 region has 15 residues. CDR3 residues: CASSAAISGANVLTF. The CDR3 nucleotides are TGTGCCAGCAGCGCCGCAATCTCTGGGGCCAACGTCCTGACTTTC.

This chain links TRBV2 with TRBJ1-5; 7 bases fit TRBD1. Looked up from germline, CDR1 is SNHLY and CDR2 is FYNNEI. The CDR3 is 15 residues long. V trimming: 6 bases; J trimming: 4 bases; junction bases outside the gene matches: 9. The CDR3 reads CASSVQGRGNQPQHF. Written as DNA, the CDR3 is TGTGCCAGCAGCGTACAGGGGCGCGGGAATCAGCCCCAGCATTTT.

This clone was seen a single time. This chain connects TRBV7-2 to TRBJ2-1, with TRBD1 matching 8 bases. The CDR3 loop spans 14 amino acids. Germline CDR1 is SGHTA and CDR2 is FQGNSA. V lost 4 bases to trimming and J lost 6 bases; unmatched junction nucleotides: 5. Written as DNA, the CDR3 is TGTGCCAGCAGCTCTCAAGGACAGGGCAATGAGCAGTTCTTC. Protein: CASSSQGQGNEQFF.

V gene TRBV2 combines with J gene TRBJ2-3; 13 bases are shared with TRBD2. The CDR3 extends over 17 amino acids. V lost 6 bases to trimming and J lost 3 bases; unmatched junction nucleotides: 9. Germline assignment: CDR1 SNHLY and CDR2 FYNNEI. In nucleotides, the CDR3 is TGTGCCAGCAGACCTGGACTAGCGGGGGTTAGGACAGATACGCAGTATTTT. It encodes CASRPGLAGVRTDTQYF. Full variable domain (outside the CDR3, taken from reference TRBV2 and TRBJ2-3): EPEVTQTPSHQVTQMGQEVILRCVPISNHLYFYWYRQILGQKVEFLVSFYNNEISEKSEIFDDQFSVERPDGSNFTLKIRSTKLEDSAMYFCASRPGLAGVRTDTQYFGPGTRLTVL.

The DNA for the CDR3 is TGTGCCAGCAGCTTAGAGTTGCGGGAGGGCCTCTACGAGCAGTACTTC. It translates to CASSLELREGLYEQYF. The chain uses TRBV7-6 and TRBJ2-7; 9 positions agree with TRBD2. V lost 1 base to trimming and J lost 3 bases; unmatched junction nucleotides: 7. Germline V CDR1 and CDR2: SGHVS, FNYEAQ. The CDR3 is 16 residues long.

The chain links TRBV19 to TRBJ2-5, with D unresolved. V was trimmed by 5 bases and J by 0 bases, leaving 13 bases between them. This CDR3 is built from 15 residues. Germline values: CDR1 LNHDA, CDR2 SQIVND (reference sequence). Here the CDR3 reads CASSPGRTYQETQYF. CDR3 bases: TGTGCCAGTAGTCCTGGCAGGACCTACCAAGAGACCCAGTACTTC.